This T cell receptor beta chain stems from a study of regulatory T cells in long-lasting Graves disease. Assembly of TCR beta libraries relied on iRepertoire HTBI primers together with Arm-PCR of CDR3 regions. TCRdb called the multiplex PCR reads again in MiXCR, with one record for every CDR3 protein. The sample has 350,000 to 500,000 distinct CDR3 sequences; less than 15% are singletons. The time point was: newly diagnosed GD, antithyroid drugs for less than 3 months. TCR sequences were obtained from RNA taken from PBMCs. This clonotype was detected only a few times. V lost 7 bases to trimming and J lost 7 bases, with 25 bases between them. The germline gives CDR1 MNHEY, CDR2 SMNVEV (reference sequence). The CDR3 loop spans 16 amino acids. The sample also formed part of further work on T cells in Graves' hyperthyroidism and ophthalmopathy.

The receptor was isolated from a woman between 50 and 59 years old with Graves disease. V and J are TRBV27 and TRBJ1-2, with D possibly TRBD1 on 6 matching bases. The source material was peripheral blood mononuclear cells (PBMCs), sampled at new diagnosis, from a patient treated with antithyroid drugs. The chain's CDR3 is CASTKGGQIRSGGYTF. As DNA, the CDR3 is TGTGCCAGCACCAAAGGGGGGCAGATCCGTTCTGGTGGCTACACCTTC.